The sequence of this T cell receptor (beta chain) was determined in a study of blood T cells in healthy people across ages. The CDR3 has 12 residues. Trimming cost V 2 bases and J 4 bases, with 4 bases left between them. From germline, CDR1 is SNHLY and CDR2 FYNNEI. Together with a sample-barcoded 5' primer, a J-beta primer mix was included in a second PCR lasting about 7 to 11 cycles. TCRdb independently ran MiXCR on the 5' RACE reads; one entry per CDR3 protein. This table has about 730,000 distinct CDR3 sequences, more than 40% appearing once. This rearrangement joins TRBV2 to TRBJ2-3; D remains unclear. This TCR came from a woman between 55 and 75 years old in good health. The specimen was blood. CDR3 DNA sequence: TGTGCCAGCAGTGAATTGGCAGATACGCAGTATTTT. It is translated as CASSELADTQYF.